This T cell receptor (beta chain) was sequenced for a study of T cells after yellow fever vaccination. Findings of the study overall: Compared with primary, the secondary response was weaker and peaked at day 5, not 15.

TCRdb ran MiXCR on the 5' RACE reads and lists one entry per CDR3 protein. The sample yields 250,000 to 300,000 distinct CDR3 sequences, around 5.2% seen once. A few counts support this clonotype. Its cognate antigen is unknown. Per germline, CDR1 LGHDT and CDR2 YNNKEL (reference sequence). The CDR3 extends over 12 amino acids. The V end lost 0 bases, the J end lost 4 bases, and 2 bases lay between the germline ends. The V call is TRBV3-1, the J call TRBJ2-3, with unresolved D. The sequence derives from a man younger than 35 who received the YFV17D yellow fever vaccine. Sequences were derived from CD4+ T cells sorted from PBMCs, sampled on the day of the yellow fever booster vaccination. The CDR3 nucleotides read TGTGCCAGCAGCCAAGATGCAGATACGCAGTATTTT. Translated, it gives CASSQDADTQYF.